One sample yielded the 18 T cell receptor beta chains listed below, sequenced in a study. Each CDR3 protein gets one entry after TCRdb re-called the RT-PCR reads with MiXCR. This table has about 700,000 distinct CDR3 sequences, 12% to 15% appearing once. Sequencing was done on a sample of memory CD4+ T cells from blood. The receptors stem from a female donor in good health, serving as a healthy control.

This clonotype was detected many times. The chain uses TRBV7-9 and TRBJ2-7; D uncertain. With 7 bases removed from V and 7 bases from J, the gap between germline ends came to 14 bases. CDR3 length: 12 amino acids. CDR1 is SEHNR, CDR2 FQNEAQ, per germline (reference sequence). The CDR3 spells CASTPSGLEQYF. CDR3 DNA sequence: TGTGCCAGCACCCCCTCCGGGTTGGAGCAGTACTTC.

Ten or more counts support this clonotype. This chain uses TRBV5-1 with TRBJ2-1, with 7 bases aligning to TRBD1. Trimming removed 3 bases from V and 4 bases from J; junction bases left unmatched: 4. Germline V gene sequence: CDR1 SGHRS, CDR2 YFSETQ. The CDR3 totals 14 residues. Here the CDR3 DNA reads TGCGCCAGCAGCTCCGGGACAGTATACAATGAGCAGTTCTTC. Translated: CASSSGTVYNEQFF.

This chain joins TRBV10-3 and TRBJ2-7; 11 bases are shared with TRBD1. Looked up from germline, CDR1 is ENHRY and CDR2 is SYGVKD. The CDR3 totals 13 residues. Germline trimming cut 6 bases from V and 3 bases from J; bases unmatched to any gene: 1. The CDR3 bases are TGTGCCATCAGGGGACAGGGGGTCTACGAGCAGTACTTC. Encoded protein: CAIRGQGVYEQYF.

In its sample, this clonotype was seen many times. The CDR3 nucleotides are TGTGCCAGCAGCCCGACTAGCGGGAGCGACTACGAGCAGTACTTC. This codes for CASSPTSGSDYEQYF. V and J are TRBV11-2 and TRBJ2-7; 12 bases line up with TRBD2. The J segment lost 3 bases and the V segment lost 5 bases, leaving 5 bases of the junction unmatched. Germline CDR1 and CDR2: SGHAT and FQNNGV. The CDR3 spans 15 residues. The full variable domain, with the rest looked up from reference TRBV11-2 and TRBJ2-7, is EAGVAQSPRYKIIEKRQSVAFWCNPISGHATLYWYQQILGQGPKLLIQFQNNGVVDDSQLPKDRFSAERLKGVDSTLKIQPAKLEDSAVYLCASSPTSGSDYEQYFGPGTRLTVT.

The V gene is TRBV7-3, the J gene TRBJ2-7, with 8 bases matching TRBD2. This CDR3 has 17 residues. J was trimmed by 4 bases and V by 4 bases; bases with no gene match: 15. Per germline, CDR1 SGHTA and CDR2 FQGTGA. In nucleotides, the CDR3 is TGTGCCAGCAGCTCTCCCGGACTAGCCCCTGGAAATTACGAGCAGTACTTC. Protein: CASSSPGLAPGNYEQYF.

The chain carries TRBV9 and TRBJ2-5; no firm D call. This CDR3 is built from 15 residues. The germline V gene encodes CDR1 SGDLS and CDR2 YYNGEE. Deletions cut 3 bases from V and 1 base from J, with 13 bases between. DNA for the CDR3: TGTGCCAGCAGCGGGGCGCGTGAGTTCCAAGAGACCCAGTACTTC. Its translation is CASSGAREFQETQYF.

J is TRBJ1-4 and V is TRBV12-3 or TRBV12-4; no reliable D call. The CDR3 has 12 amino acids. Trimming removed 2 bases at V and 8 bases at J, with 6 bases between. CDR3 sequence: CASSLTEEKLFF. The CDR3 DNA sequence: TGTGCCAGCAGTTTAACGGAGGAAAAACTGTTTTTT.

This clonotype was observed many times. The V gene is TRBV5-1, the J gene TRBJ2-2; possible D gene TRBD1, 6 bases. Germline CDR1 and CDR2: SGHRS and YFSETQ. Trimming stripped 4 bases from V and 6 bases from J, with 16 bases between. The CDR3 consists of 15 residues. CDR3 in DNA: TGCGCCAGCAGCGAAGACAGGATGGGAGCCGGGGAGCTGTTTTTT. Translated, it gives CASSEDRMGAGELFF.

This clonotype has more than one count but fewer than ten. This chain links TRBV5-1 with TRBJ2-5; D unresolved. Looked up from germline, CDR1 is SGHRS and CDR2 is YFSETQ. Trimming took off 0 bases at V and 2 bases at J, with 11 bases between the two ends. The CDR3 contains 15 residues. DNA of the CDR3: TGCGCCAGCAGCTTGGTAGGAACAGAACAAGAGACCCAGTACTTC. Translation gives CASSLVGTEQETQYF.

DNA of the CDR3: TGTGCCAGCAGTTACGGGACAGATAATGAAAAACTGTTTTTT. Amino acids: CASSYGTDNEKLFF. The gene calls are TRBV6-5 and TRBJ1-4, with 7 bases identical to TRBD1. CDR3 size: 14 residues. Germline CDR1 MNHEY, CDR2 SVGAGI. The ends lost 2 bases at V and 4 bases at J; junction bases unmatched: 1.

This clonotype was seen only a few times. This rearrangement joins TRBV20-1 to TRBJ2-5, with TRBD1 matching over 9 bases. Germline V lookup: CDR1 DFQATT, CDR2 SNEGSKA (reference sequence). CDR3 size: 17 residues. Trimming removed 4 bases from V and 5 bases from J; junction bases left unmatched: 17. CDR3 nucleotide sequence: TGCAGTGCTACGGGACAGGGCGTTGCGGGAGTTGAGGAGACCCAGTACTTC. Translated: CSATGQGVAGVEETQYF.

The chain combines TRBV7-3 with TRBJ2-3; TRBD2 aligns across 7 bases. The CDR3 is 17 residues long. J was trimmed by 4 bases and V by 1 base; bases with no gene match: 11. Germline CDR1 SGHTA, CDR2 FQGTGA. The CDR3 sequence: CASSLMGSGIGADTQYF. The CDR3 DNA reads TGTGCCAGCAGCTTAATGGGGAGCGGGATAGGGGCAGATACGCAGTATTTT.

CDR3 region: CASSQAAGGNTQYF. CDR3 in DNA: TGTGCCAGCAGCCAAGCTGCGGGGGGTAATACGCAGTATTTT. The rearrangement links TRBV3-1 to TRBJ2-3, with 8 bases aligning to TRBD2. The CDR3 loop spans 14 amino acids. V shed 1 base, J shed 7 bases, and the junction held 4 bases outside the gene matches. CDR1 LGHDT and CDR2 YNNKEL come from the germline V gene (reference sequence).

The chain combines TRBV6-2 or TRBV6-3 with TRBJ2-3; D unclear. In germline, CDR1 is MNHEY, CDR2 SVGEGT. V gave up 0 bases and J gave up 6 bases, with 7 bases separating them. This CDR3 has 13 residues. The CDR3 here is CASSYSPVDTQYF. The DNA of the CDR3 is TGTGCCAGCAGTTACTCACCCGTCGATACGCAGTATTTT.

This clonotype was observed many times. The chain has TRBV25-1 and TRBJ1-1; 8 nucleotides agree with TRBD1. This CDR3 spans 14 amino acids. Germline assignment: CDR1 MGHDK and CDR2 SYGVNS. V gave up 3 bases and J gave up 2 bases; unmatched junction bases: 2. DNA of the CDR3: TGTGCCAGCAGTGATCAGGGGGCTAACACTGAAGCTTTCTTT. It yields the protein CASSDQGANTEAFF.

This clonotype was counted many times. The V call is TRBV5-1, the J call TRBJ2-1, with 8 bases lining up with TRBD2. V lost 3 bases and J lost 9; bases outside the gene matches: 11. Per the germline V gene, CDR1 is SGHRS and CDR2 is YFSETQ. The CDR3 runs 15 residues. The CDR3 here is CASSSQSGRYSEQFF. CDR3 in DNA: TGCGCCAGCAGCTCCCAGAGCGGGAGATATAGTGAGCAGTTCTTC.

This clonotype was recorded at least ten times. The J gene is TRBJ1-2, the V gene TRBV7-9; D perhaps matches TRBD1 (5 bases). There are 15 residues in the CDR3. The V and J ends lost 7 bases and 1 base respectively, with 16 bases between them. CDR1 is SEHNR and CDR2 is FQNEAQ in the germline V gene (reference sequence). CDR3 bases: TGTGCCAGCACCTCATCCGTGGGACTTAACTATGGCTACACCTTC. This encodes CASTSSVGLNYGYTF.

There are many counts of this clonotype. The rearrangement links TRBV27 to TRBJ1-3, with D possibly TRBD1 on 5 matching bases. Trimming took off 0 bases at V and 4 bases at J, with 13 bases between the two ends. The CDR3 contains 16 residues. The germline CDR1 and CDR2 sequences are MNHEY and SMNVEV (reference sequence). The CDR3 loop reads CASSLSGEGRGNTIYF. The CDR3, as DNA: TGTGCCAGCAGTTTATCGGGGGAAGGCCGGGGAAACACCATATATTTT.